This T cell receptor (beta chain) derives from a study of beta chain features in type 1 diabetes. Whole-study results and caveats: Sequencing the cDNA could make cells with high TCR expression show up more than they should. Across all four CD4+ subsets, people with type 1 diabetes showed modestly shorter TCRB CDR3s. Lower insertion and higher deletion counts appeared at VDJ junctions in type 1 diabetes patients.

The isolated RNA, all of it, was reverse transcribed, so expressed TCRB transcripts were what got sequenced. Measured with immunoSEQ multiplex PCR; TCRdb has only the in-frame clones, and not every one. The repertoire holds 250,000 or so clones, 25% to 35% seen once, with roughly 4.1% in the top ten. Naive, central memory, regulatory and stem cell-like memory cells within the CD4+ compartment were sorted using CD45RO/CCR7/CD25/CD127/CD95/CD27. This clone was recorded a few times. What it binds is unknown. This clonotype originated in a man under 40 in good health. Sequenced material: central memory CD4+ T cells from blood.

The CDR3 region has the DNA TGTGCCAGTAGTATCGCGATGAGCTCCTACAATGAGCAGTTCTTC. Translating it yields CASSIAMSSYNEQFF. The chain carries TRBV19 and TRBJ2-1; D is undetermined. The CDR3 contains 15 residues. Trimming pared 3 bases from V and 0 bases from J, leaving 9 bases between. The germline gives CDR1 LNHDA, CDR2 SQIVND (reference sequence).